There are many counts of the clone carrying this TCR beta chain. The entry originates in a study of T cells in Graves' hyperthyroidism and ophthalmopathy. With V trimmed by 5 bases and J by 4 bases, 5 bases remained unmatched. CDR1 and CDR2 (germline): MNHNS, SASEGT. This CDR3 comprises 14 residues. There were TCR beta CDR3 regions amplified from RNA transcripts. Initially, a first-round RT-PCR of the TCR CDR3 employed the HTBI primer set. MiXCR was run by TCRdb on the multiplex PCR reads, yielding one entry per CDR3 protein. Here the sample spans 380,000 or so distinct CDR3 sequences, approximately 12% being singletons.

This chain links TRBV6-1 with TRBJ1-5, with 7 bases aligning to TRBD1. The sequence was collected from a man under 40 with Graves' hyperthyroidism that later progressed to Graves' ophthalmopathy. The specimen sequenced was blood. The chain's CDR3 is CASSSRGKNQPQHF. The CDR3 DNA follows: TGTGCCAGCAGTTCCAGGGGGAAGAATCAGCCCCAGCATTTT.